This entry is about one T cell receptor beta chain. What it binds is unknown. Sequencing was performed with immunoSEQ multiplex PCR; in TCRdb, only in-frame clones are kept and a portion is missing. The sample yields millions of clones, roughly nine tenths seen once. This CDR3 comprises 16 residues. Unmatched junction bases numbered 2, after V lost 0 bases and J lost 4 bases. The germline V gene has CDR1 SGDLS and CDR2 YYNGEE. These data come from a study of shared clonotypes between healthy human individuals. Regarding the study as a whole: Some naive CD4 clonotypes, roughly 5%, turned up in common across several donors.

This rearrangement joins TRBV9 to TRBJ2-2; 11 nucleotides line up with TRBD2. The source is a man in his late teens or twenties in good health. Sequences were obtained from naive CD4+ T cells sorted from blood. Regarding subset: CD45RA+ positively selected. Here the CDR3 reads CASSVGLAGFTGELFF. The CDR3 DNA follows: TGTGCCAGCAGCGTAGGACTAGCGGGATTCACCGGGGAGCTGTTTTTT.